Following are 29 T cell receptor beta chains from one sample sequenced in a study of blood T cells in healthy people across ages (dated by TCRdb to the mid-2010s). The library came from 5' RACE. The run used an Illumina HiSeq 2500. The second PCR ran for about 7 to 11 cycles and used a J-beta primer mix along with a sample-barcoded 5' primer. TCRdb reprocessing: public reads trimmed at Q25 with fastp, clones called with MiXCR, in-frame beta chains kept. Rows are unified per CDR3 protein, each entry keeping the most common DNA and genes. The sample data list about 1.5 million distinct CDR3 sequences, and roughly 43% of these were observed just once. The top ten hold around 4% of the sample. Sequencing was done on a sample of blood. The receptors here all came from a woman younger than 30 in good health.

Details on this clonotype: A single base separates this from a much larger clone, so it may be a read error. V gene TRBV9 combines with J gene TRBJ2-7; maybe TRBD1 (6 bases). The CDR3 sequence is 13 residues long. Germline V CDR1 and CDR2: SGDLS, YYNGEE. V lost 7 bases and J 3 bases, leaving 14 bases between the germline ends. For the CDR3, the DNA is TGTGCCAGCGGCCCCACAGGGTTCTACGAGCAGTACTTC. Its protein product is CASGPTGFYEQYF.

This clonotype was seen more than once but under ten times. The chain couples TRBV6-6 to TRBJ1-4, with 8 bases fitting TRBD1. The CDR3 has 15 residues. CDR1 is MNHNY and CDR2 is SVGAGI in the germline V gene (reference sequence). V dropped 5 bases and J dropped 6; count of bases not matched to a gene: 8. The CDR3 DNA sequence: TGTGCCAGCAGTCCCCCAGGGGGCTCCGATGAAAAACTGTTTTTT. It translates to CASSPPGGSDEKLFF.

A note on this clonotype: Possible read error: a much larger clone is one base away. V is TRBV12-3 or TRBV12-4 and J is TRBJ1-5; D ambiguous. The CDR3 consists of 15 residues. Written as DNA, the CDR3 is TGTGCCAGCAGTTTGAGGACCGTCAGCAATCAGCCCCCGCATTTT. It encodes CASSLRTVSNQPPHF.

The chain is built from TRBV10-3 and TRBJ2-7, with a possible D match to TRBD1 (6 bases). Germline values: CDR1 ENHRY, CDR2 SYGVKD. The germline V and J ends were trimmed by 3 bases and 2 bases, with 14 bases remaining between them. This CDR3 has 15 amino acids. The CDR3 is CAISDSRGAPYEQYF. The DNA for the CDR3 is TGTGCCATCAGTGACTCCAGGGGAGCCCCCTACGAGCAGTACTTC.

The sample holds many counts of this clonotype. The rearrangement joins TRBV5-1 to TRBJ2-7; D not resolved. The ends were cut back, 0 bases at V and 1 base at J, with 5 bases in the middle. This CDR3 is 13 amino acids long. Germline V lookup: CDR1 SGHRS, CDR2 YFSETQ. This chain's CDR3 is CASSLEVSYEQYF. The CDR3 bases are TGCGCCAGCAGCTTGGAGGTGTCCTACGAGCAGTACTTC.

A remark on this clonotype: This CDR3 fails to terminate in the conserved phenylalanine or tryptophan, so it likely reflects a read error. For the CDR3, the DNA is TGTGCCAGCAGTTTATACCTGCCAAACTCCTACAATGAGCAGTTCGTC. Amino acid sequence: CASSLYLPNSYNEQFV. The rearrangement links TRBV27 to TRBJ2-1, with D hard to call. Trimming removed 1 base from V and 0 bases from J, with 10 bases in between. This CDR3 comprises 16 residues. The germline gives CDR1 MNHEY, CDR2 SMNVEV (reference sequence).

The V gene is TRBV7-2, the J gene TRBJ2-1; D unclear. With 8 bases removed from V and 7 bases from J, the gap between germline ends came to 15 bases. This CDR3 is built from 13 residues. Germline values: CDR1 SGHTA, CDR2 FQGNSA. In DNA, the CDR3 is TGTGCCAGCCAAATGTCCCCGGTAAATGAGCAGTTCTTC. It specifies CASQMSPVNEQFF.

The CDR3 coding sequence is TGTGCCAGCAGTGTTATGGGCTACAATGAGCAGTTCTTC. Its protein is CASSVMGYNEQFF. The chain links TRBV12-3 or TRBV12-4 to TRBJ2-1; no clear D. V was trimmed by 5 bases and J by 3 bases, leaving 8 bases between them. CDR3 size: 13 residues.

This clonotype has a single count. This chain links TRBV12-3 or TRBV12-4 with TRBJ1-2; 7 nucleotides agree with TRBD1. The CDR3 runs 15 residues. The junction had 10 bases not matched to a gene; V was cut back by 6 bases and J by 3 bases. The CDR3, as DNA: TGTGCCAGCAGCCGTGGACAGGCAAGGGACTATGGCTACACCTTC. This sequence encodes CASSRGQARDYGYTF.

This clonotype was recorded a few times. V is TRBV7-3 and J is TRBJ2-1; 13 nucleotides agree with TRBD2. J gave up 4 bases and V 5 bases, and 14 bases lay outside the gene matches. This CDR3 region has 19 residues. CDR1 and CDR2 (germline): SGHTA, FQGTGA. The CDR3 nucleotides are TGTGCCAGCAGCCCCGCCGGGACTAGCGGGATTGGGGTTTACAATGAGCAGTTCTTC. Translated, it gives CASSPAGTSGIGVYNEQFF.

The rearrangement joins TRBV5-5 to TRBJ2-4; the D is unclear. Trimming removed 4 bases from V and 0 bases from J, with 11 bases in between. The CDR3 has 15 amino acids. Germline V gene sequence: CDR1 SGHKS, CDR2 YYEKEE (reference sequence). The CDR3 DNA is TGTGCCAGCAGCCCCATTTTACTAGCCAAAAACATTCAGTACTTC. It specifies CASSPILLAKNIQYF.

V usage is TRBV6-2 or TRBV6-3 and J usage is TRBJ1-5; a weak D match, TRBD1 (5 bases). This CDR3 has 14 amino acids. The germline V gene has CDR1 MNHEY and CDR2 SVGEGT. V was clipped by 2 bases and J by 5 bases, with 10 bases between them. CDR3 DNA: TGTGCCAGCAGTTACCGGGGGAATCATCAGCCCCAGCATTTT. This translates into CASSYRGNHQPQHF.

This chain connects TRBV7-6 to TRBJ2-1, with 10 bases lining up with TRBD2. The CDR3 spans 16 residues. Trimming cost V 5 bases and J 7 bases; bases outside gene matches: 11. Looked up from germline, CDR1 is SGHVS and CDR2 is FNYEAQ. The CDR3 DNA reads as TGTGCCAGCAGCCTGTTAGCTAGCGGGAGTTATAATGAGCAGTTCTTC. Translation: CASSLLASGSYNEQFF.

This clonotype was found many times. The chain links TRBV12-3 or TRBV12-4 to TRBJ2-7; no reliable D call. The CDR3 runs 14 residues. V lost 7 bases and J 3 bases, leaving 16 bases between the germline ends. The DNA for the CDR3 is TGTGCCAGCACCGCGGAGAGCAGCTTCTACGAGCAGTACTTC. Its translation: CASTAESSFYEQYF.

The chain links TRBV20-1 to TRBJ2-7; D may be TRBD2 (5 bases). The V gene lost 0 bases and the J gene lost 7 bases, with 19 bases spanning the gap. The germline V gene has CDR1 DFQATT and CDR2 SNEGSKA (reference sequence). The CDR3 is 15 amino acids. The CDR3 loop is CSARDRAEVGNEQYF. Written as DNA, the CDR3 is TGCAGTGCTAGAGATCGAGCGGAAGTGGGCAATGAGCAGTACTTC.

This clonotype appeared a few times. The rearrangement uses TRBV20-1 and TRBJ2-7, with a weak D call TRBD2 (5 bases). Per germline, CDR1 DFQATT and CDR2 SNEGSKA (reference sequence). Trimming cost V 6 bases and J 2 bases, with 17 bases left between them. The CDR3 loop spans 14 amino acids. The chain's CDR3 is CSAPPQRPPYEQYF. The CDR3 bases are TGCAGTGCCCCCCCACAGCGGCCCCCCTACGAGCAGTACTTC.

This clonotype was counted only a few times. The CDR3 loop is CATSNPGGDRNEKLFF. CDR3 coding DNA: TGTGCCACCAGCAACCCGGGTGGGGACAGAAATGAAAAACTGTTTTTT. V usage is TRBV15 and J usage is TRBJ1-4; 7 nucleotides align to TRBD1. After removal of 4 bases from V and 5 bases from J, the junction contained 10 bases not matched to a gene. Germline V gene data show CDR1 as LNHNV and CDR2 as YYDKDF (reference sequence). The CDR3 contains 16 residues.

The table lists this clonotype with a count of one. This rearrangement joins TRBV2 to TRBJ2-1, with a possible D match to TRBD2 (5 bases). This CDR3 spans 11 amino acids. Trimming pared 6 bases from V and 9 bases from J, leaving 9 bases between. From germline, CDR1 is SNHLY and CDR2 FYNNEI. The CDR3, as DNA: TGTGCCAGCAGAGTAGAGGGTGAGCAGTTCTTC. Its protein product is CASRVEGEQFF.

The chain employs TRBV7-9 and TRBJ2-7, with 10 bases fitting TRBD1. CDR3 size: 15 residues. V shed 4 bases and J 5 bases; nucleotides not matched to a gene: 8. Germline-derived CDR1 and CDR2 are SEHNR and FQNEAQ (reference sequence). CDR3 sequence reads: CASSSPGQGINEQYF. CDR3 bases: TGTGCCAGCAGCTCCCCGGGACAGGGGATAAACGAGCAGTACTTC.

As for this clonotype: Its ends do not fully match the called genes, so a read error is possible. This chain uses TRBV7-9 with TRBJ2-5; 7 nucleotides agree with TRBD1. Gene TRBJ2-7 matches the end of the DNA better, so the J call may be wrong. This CDR3 region has 11 residues. In germline, CDR1 is SEHNR, CDR2 FQNEAQ (reference sequence). The chain's CDR3 is CVSTSGGEQYF. The CDR3, as DNA: TGTGTCAGCACCTCAGGGGGCGAGCAGTACTTC.

This clonotype was picked up a small number of times. The CDR3 DNA follows: TGCAGTGCTCTAGAGAGAAAAACAGATACGCAGTATTTT. Amino acids: CSALERKTDTQYF. The chain has TRBV20-1 and TRBJ2-3, with D uncertain. Trimming left V 5 bases short and J 3 bases short, with 12 bases between. Germline loops: CDR1 DFQATT, CDR2 SNEGSKA (reference sequence). This CDR3 comprises 13 residues.

This clonotype was counted many times. The V and J genes are TRBV4-3 and TRBJ1-1; D call uncertain. Germline values: CDR1 LGHNA, CDR2 YSLEER. CDR3 size: 16 residues. The V and J ends lost 3 bases and 0 bases respectively, with 14 bases between them. The CDR3 loop reads CASSHTVGRMNTEAFF. The CDR3, as DNA: TGCGCCAGCAGCCATACCGTCGGGCGGATGAACACTGAAGCTTTCTTT.

This clonotype was observed once. The chain carries TRBV9 and TRBJ1-1; 7 bases map to TRBD1. The ends lost 4 bases at V and 0 bases at J; junction bases unmatched: 9. The germline V gene has CDR1 SGDLS and CDR2 YYNGEE. This CDR3 spans 16 amino acids. CDR3 DNA: TGTGCCAGCAGCCAGATAGACAGGGCAGTGAACACTGAAGCTTTCTTT. This encodes CASSQIDRAVNTEAFF. Looking up the rest from reference TRBV9 and TRBJ1-1 gives the full variable domain: DSGVTQTPKHLITATGQRVTLRCSPRSGDLSVYWYQQSLDQGLQFLIQYYNGEERAKGNILERFSAQQFPDLHSELNLSSLELGDSALYFCASSQIDRAVNTEAFFGQGTRLTVV.

This clonotype was counted a few times. The chain is built from TRBV7-2 and TRBJ2-3, with D tentatively TRBD2 (5 bases). Germline V gene sequence: CDR1 SGHTA, CDR2 FQGNSA. The V gene lost 2 bases and the J gene lost 0 bases, with 9 bases spanning the gap. The CDR3 covers 15 residues. In DNA, the CDR3 is TGTGCCAGCAGCTTATTCCCGGGAAGCACAGATACGCAGTATTTT. Its protein is CASSLFPGSTDTQYF.

This clonotype showed up just once. The V call is TRBV20-1, the J call TRBJ2-5; a weak D match, TRBD2 (6 bases). The end of the DNA is better explained by TRBJ2-7, so the J call may be wrong. The germline V gene encodes CDR1 DFQATT and CDR2 SNEGSKA (reference sequence). There are 14 residues in the CDR3. The CDR3 nucleotides are TGCAGTGCTAGAGGGGATCGGCTAGCGCGCGAGCAGTACTTC. It translates to CSARGDRLAREQYF.

This clonotype was seen ten or more times. This may arise from a read error, as a much more abundant clone is one base away. The rearrangement joins TRBV7-9 to TRBJ1-1, with D uncertain. The V gene's germline CDR1 is SEHNR and CDR2 FQNEAQ (reference sequence). CDR3 size: 14 residues. V lost 7 bases and J 2 bases, leaving 14 bases between the germline ends. The CDR3 loop is CASIPGRVNTEAFF. The CDR3 DNA follows: TGTGCCAGCATCCCTGGACGAGTTAACACTGAAGCTTTCTTT.

The table lists this clonotype with many counts. This chain connects TRBV29-1 to TRBJ1-4; TRBD1 might be the D (5 bases). Germline loops: CDR1 SQVTM, CDR2 ANQGSEA. The CDR3 contains 13 residues. With 4 bases removed from V and 3 bases from J, the gap between germline ends came to 9 bases. The CDR3 reads CSVGRGANEKLFF. The DNA for the CDR3 is TGCAGCGTTGGCCGGGGGGCTAATGAAAAACTGTTTTTT.

This clonotype was detected many times. The chain has TRBV6-2 or TRBV6-3 and TRBJ2-5; TRBD2 matches 11 bases. CDR3 size: 15 residues. The junction had 9 bases not matched to a gene; V was cut back by 5 bases and J by 7 bases. Looked up from germline, CDR1 is MNHEY and CDR2 is SVGEGT. As DNA, the CDR3 is TGTGCCAGCAGTGAACAAGGACTAGCGGGTCGGACCCAGTACTTC. Translated: CASSEQGLAGRTQYF.

A few counts support this clonotype. V and J are TRBV7-2 and TRBJ1-2, with unresolved D. The germline CDR1 and CDR2 sequences are SGHTA and FQGNSA. The CDR3 is made up of 15 amino acids. The ends were cut back, 2 bases at V and 4 bases at J, with 14 bases in the middle. DNA for the CDR3: TGTGCCAGCAGCTTAACGGGCGACGATAGCTATGGCTACACCTTC. Translation gives CASSLTGDDSYGYTF.